This T cell receptor beta chain appears in the sequencing data of a study of CDR3 diversity in severe acne. TCRdb processed the PCR reads anew with MiXCR; each CDR3 protein has one entry. The profile shows 85,000 to 120,000 distinct CDR3 sequences, about half of them singletons. The CDR3 extends over 17 amino acids. The V end was cut by 3 bases, the J end by 2 bases, with 18 bases between. Per the germline V gene, CDR1 is MGHRA and CDR2 is YSYEKL. The V call is TRBV4-1, the J call TRBJ2-3; TRBD2 is a possible D gene (6 bases). Material: blood. This TCR was sampled from a male donor with acne. CDR3 sequence: CASSHSPPAGNTDTQYF. CDR3 coding DNA: TGCGCCAGCAGCCACTCACCACCAGCGGGTAACACAGATACGCAGTATTTT.